These 15 T cell receptor beta chains came from one sample sequenced in a study of CD8+ T cells in alopecia areata. Following RNA extraction, reverse transcription yielded cDNA that acted as the sequencing template. The table came from immunoSEQ multiplex PCR; TCRdb's copy has only in-frame clones and leaves some out. The repertoire holds more than 200,000 clones, with roughly two thirds as singletons. Sequencing used CD4+ T cells sorted from blood, obtained at week 0. These receptors were collected from a human donor with alopecia areata.

This chain links TRBV7-8 with TRBJ1-5, with 7 bases fitting TRBD1. This CDR3 region has 15 residues. The trim removed 5 bases at V and 0 bases at J, leaving 4 bases unmatched. Germline CDR1 SGHVS, CDR2 FQNEAQ. Here the CDR3 reads CASSRDSYSNQPQHF. The CDR3, as DNA: TGTGCCAGCAGCCGGGACAGCTATAGCAATCAGCCCCAGCATTTT.

The J gene is TRBJ1-1, the V gene TRBV18; 8 nucleotides agree with TRBD1. Unmatched junction bases numbered 4, after V lost 2 bases and J lost 2 bases. This CDR3 comprises 15 residues. In germline, CDR1 is KGHSH, CDR2 LQKENI. The CDR3 loop reads CASSPVGQGNTEAFF. The CDR3 DNA sequence: TGTGCCAGCTCACCAGTCGGACAGGGAAACACTGAAGCTTTCTTT.

This sequence joins TRBV29-1 and TRBJ2-1; 9 bases align to TRBD2. The length of the CDR3 is 14 residues. CDR1 is SQVTM and CDR2 is ANQGSEA in the germline V gene. V dropped 4 bases and J dropped 4; count of bases not matched to a gene: 5. CDR3: CSVAGGGGYNEQFF. The DNA for the CDR3 is TGCAGCGTTGCTGGCGGGGGGGGATACAATGAGCAGTTCTTC.

The chain employs TRBV29-1 and TRBJ1-5; the D gene is possibly TRBD1 (6 bases). Trimming took 8 bases from V and 5 from J, leaving 13 bases between them. Germline V CDR1 and CDR2: SQVTM, ANQGSEA. The CDR3 length is 12 residues. The CDR3 loop reads CSPGQNDQPQHF. CDR3 DNA: TGCAGCCCGGGACAAAATGATCAGCCCCAGCATTTT.

The genes are TRBV18 and TRBJ2-3; 9 positions agree with TRBD2. V lost 3 bases to trimming and J lost 5 bases; unmatched junction nucleotides: 3. CDR1 is KGHSH and CDR2 is LQKENI in the germline V gene. The CDR3 spans 14 residues. As DNA, the CDR3 is TGTGCCAGCTCACCTAGGACTAGCGTAGATACGCAGTATTTT. This codes for CASSPRTSVDTQYF.

This clone was counted a few times. The CDR3 is CSGKEFANTGELFF. CDR3 sequence (DNA): TGCAGCGGCAAGGAGTTCGCGAACACCGGGGAGCTGTTTTTT. The rearrangement uses TRBV29-1 and TRBJ2-2; D gene ambiguous. CDR3 length: 14 residues. The V and J ends lost 7 bases and 0 bases respectively, with 12 bases between them. Germline V gene lookup returns CDR1 SQVTM and CDR2 ANQGSEA.

The chain links TRBV15 to TRBJ2-6, with D possibly being TRBD1 (6 bases). This CDR3 spans 16 amino acids. V was cut by 5 bases and J by 3 bases, with 14 bases left in between. In germline, CDR1 is LNHNV, CDR2 YYDKDF (reference sequence). CDR3 region: CATSLQGSSGANVLTF. Here the CDR3 DNA reads TGTGCCACCAGCTTACAGGGATCCAGTGGGGCCAACGTCCTGACTTTC.

The genes are TRBV7-2 and TRBJ2-5; D is unclear. Germline CDR1 reads SGHTA; CDR2 reads FQGNSA. V was shortened by 5 bases and J by 4 bases, with 8 bases between the two germline ends. The CDR3 has 12 amino acids. The CDR3 loop is CASSRPTETQYF. In DNA form, the CDR3 reads TGTGCCAGCAGCCGCCCAACAGAGACCCAGTACTTC.

This clone was observed a handful of times. This chain links TRBV5-6 with TRBJ2-7; D gene ambiguous. The CDR3 consists of 9 residues. V was trimmed by 5 bases and J by 6 bases, leaving 3 bases between them. CDR1 is SGHDT, CDR2 YYEEEE, per germline. The CDR3, as DNA: TGTGCCAGCAGGGGCGAGCAGTACTTC. Residues: CASRGEQYF.

This CDR3 is CASSTGVQETQYF. In DNA, the CDR3 is TGCGCCAGCAGTACGGGGGTTCAGGAGACCCAGTACTTC. The V call is TRBV10-1, the J call TRBJ2-5; D is possibly TRBD2 (6 bases). The CDR3 covers 13 residues. Germline V gives CDR1 WNHNN, CDR2 SYGVQD (reference sequence). Deletions cut 5 bases from V and 5 bases from J, with 12 bases between.

The V and J genes are TRBV7-9 and TRBJ2-7; a possible D gene is TRBD1 (6 bases). In germline, CDR1 is SEHNR, CDR2 FQNEAQ (reference sequence). Trimming removed 0 bases from V and 3 bases from J, with 12 bases in between. The CDR3 has 15 residues. CDR3 sequence reads: CASSLAQGVLYEQYF. For the CDR3, the DNA is TGTGCCAGCAGCTTAGCACAGGGTGTTCTCTACGAGCAGTACTTC.

The chain combines TRBV15 with TRBJ2-2; D remains ambiguous. The CDR3 has 12 residues. Trimming took off 0 bases at V and 8 bases at J, with 4 bases between the two ends. Germline V lookup: CDR1 LNHNV, CDR2 YYDKDF (reference sequence). CDR3 sequence (DNA): TGTGCCACCAGCAGAGATGCGGGGGAGCTGTTTTTT. It specifies CATSRDAGELFF.

This clone showed up just once. A read error may account for a junction end that differs from germline. The chain carries TRBV7-6 and TRBJ1-1; TRBD1 might be the D (6 bases). Per the germline V gene, CDR1 is SGHVS and CDR2 is FNYEAQ. CDR3 size: 15 residues. The CDR3 sequence: CVSSSRFAGDTEAFF. CDR3 DNA sequence: TGTGTCAGCAGCTCTAGATTTGCAGGGGACACTGAAGCTTTCTTT.

The table lists this clone with a few counts. This chain uses TRBV27 with TRBJ2-2; D is unresolved. The V and J ends lost 5 bases and 7 bases respectively, with 14 bases between them. The CDR3 length is 14 residues. In germline, CDR1 is MNHEY, CDR2 SMNVEV (reference sequence). The CDR3 DNA reads as TGTGCCAGCAGTCAAATAAGGGATAACGGGGAGCTGTTTTTT. This sequence encodes CASSQIRDNGELFF.

The chain joins TRBV7-2 to TRBJ2-6; D ambiguous. Trimming pared 2 bases from V and 0 bases from J, leaving 2 bases between. Germline lookup yields CDR1 SGHTA and CDR2 FQGNSA. There are 14 residues in the CDR3. The CDR3 DNA follows: TGTGCCAGCAGCTTATCCTCTGGGGCCAACGTCCTGACTTTC. It yields the protein CASSLSSGANVLTF.